This T cell receptor (beta chain) was profiled in a study of T cell responses to AZD1222 COVID-19 vaccine. Whole-study results and caveats: Two AZD1222 doses significantly raised spike-specific TCR breadth and depth over controls.

Using immunoSEQ multiplex PCR, the repertoire was profiled, and TCRdb retains in-frame clones only, with some absent. Among more than 20,000 clones listed, around 86% were seen once. Details on this clone: Antigen unknown.

The CDR3 sequence is 16 residues long. Germline V gives CDR1 KGHDR, CDR2 SFDVKD. The V end was cut by 4 bases, the J end by 0 bases, with 12 bases between. J is TRBJ2-1 and V is TRBV24-1; D gene unclear. The receptor's source is an adult who received the AZD1222 COVID-19 vaccine. The sample in question was peripheral blood, obtained 28 days after the second AZD1222 dose. The DNA of the CDR3 is TGTGCCACCAGTGACCTCCGACTCGACTCCTACAATGAGCAGTTCTTC. It specifies CATSDLRLDSYNEQFF.